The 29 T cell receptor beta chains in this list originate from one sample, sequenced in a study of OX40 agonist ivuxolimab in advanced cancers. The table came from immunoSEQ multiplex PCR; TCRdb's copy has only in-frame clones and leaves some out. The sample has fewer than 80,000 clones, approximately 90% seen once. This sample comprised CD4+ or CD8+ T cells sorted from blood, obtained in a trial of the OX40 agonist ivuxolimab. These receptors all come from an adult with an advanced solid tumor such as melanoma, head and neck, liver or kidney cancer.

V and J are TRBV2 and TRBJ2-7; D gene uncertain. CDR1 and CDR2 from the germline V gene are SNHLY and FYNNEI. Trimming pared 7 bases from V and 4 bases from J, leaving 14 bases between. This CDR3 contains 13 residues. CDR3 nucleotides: TGTGCCAGCAAGGTGACTTCACTTTACGAGCAGTACTTC. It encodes CASKVTSLYEQYF.

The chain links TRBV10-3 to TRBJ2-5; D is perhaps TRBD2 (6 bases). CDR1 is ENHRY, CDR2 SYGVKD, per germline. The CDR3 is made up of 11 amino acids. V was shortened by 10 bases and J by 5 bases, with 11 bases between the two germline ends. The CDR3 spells CATASEETQYF. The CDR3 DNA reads TGTGCCACCGCTAGCGAGGAGACCCAGTACTTC.

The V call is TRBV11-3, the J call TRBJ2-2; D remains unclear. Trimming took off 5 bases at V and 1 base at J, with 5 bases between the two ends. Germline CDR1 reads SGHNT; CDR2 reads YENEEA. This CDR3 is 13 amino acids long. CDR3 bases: TGTGCCAGCAGCCCGGGGAACACCGGGGAGCTGTTTTTT. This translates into CASSPGNTGELFF. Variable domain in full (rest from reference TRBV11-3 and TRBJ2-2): EAGVVQSPRYKIIEKKQPVAFWCNPISGHNTLYWYLQNLGQGPELLIRYENEEAVDDSQLPKDRFSAERLKGVDSTLKIQPAELGDSAVYLCASSPGNTGELFFGEGSRLTVL.

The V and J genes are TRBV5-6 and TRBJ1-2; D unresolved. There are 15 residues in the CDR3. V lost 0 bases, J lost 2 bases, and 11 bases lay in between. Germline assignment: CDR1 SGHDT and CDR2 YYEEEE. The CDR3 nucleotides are TGTGCCAGCAGCTTGGGGCCCCAGGAGAACTATGGCTACACCTTC. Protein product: CASSLGPQENYGYTF.

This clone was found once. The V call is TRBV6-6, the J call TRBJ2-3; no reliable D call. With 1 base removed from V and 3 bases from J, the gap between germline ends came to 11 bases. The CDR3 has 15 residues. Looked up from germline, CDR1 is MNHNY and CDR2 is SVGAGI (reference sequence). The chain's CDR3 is CASSYWAEDTDTQYF. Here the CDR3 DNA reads TGTGCCAGCAGTTACTGGGCTGAGGATACAGATACGCAGTATTTT.

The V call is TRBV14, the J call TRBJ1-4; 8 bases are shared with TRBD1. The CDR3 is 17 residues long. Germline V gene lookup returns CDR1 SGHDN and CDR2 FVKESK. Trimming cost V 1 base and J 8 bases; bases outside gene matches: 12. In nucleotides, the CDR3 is TGTGCCAGCAGCCAAGGCCTGACAGGGGCCGGTAACGAAAAACTGTTTTTT. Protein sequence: CASSQGLTGAGNEKLFF.

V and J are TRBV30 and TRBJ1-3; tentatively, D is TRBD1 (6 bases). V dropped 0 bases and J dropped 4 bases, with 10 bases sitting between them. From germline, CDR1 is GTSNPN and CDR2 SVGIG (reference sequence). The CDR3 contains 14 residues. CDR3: CAWSVGGSGNTIYF. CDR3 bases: TGTGCCTGGAGTGTAGGGGGGTCAGGAAACACCATATATTTT.

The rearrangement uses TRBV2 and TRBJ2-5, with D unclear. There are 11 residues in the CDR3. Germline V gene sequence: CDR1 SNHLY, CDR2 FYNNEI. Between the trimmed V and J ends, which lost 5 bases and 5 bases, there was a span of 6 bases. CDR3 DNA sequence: TGTGCCAGCAGTCTAGTGGAGACCCAGTACTTC. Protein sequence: CASSLVETQYF.

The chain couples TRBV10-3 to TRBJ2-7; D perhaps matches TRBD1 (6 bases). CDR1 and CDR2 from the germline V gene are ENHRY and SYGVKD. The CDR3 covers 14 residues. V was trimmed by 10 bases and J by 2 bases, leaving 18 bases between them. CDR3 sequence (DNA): TGTGCCACCAGGGGAGTTAGCAGCCCCTACGAGCAGTACTTC. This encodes CATRGVSSPYEQYF.

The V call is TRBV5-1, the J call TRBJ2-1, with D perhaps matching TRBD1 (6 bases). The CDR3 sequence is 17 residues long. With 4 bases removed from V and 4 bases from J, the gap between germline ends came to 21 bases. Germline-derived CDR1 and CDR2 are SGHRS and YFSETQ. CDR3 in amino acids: CASSPEQGRQPYNEQFF. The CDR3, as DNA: TGCGCCAGCAGCCCCGAACAGGGTCGGCAACCTTACAATGAGCAGTTCTTC.

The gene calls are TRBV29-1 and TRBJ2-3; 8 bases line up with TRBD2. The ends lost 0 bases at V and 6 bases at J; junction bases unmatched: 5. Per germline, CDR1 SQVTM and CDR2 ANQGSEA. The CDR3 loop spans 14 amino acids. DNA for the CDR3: TGCAGCGTTGAAGATAAAGCGGGGGTGGATACGCAGTATTTT. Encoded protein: CSVEDKAGVDTQYF.

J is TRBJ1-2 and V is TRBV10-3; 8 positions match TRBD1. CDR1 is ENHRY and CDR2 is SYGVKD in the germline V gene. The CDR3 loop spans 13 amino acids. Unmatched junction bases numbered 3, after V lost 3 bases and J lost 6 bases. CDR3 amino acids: CAISEQGGNGYTF. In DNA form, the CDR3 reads TGTGCCATCAGTGAACAGGGGGGCAATGGCTACACCTTC.

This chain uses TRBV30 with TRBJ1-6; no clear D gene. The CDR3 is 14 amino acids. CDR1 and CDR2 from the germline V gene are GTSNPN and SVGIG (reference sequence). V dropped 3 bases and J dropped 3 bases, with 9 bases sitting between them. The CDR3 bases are TGTGCCTGGAGGGGCAGTGGCTATAATTCACCCCTCCACTTT. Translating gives CAWRGSGYNSPLHF.

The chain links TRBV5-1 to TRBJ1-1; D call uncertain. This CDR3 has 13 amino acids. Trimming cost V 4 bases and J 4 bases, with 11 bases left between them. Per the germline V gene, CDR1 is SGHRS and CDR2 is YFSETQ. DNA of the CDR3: TGCGCCAGCAGCGTCCCCGAGGGCACTGAAGCTTTCTTT. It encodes CASSVPEGTEAFF. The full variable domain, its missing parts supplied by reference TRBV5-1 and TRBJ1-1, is KAGVTQTPRYLIKTRGQQVTLSCSPISGHRSVSWYQQTPGQGLQFLFEYFSETQRNKGNFPGRFSGRQFSNSRSEMNVSTLELGDSALYLCASSVPEGTEAFFGQGTRLTVV.

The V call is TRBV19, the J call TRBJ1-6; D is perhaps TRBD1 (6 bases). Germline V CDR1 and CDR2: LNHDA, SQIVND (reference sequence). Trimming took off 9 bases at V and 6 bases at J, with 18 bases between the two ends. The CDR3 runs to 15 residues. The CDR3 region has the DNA TGTGCCAGCCAGGACAGAATCCTACCTAATTCACCCCTCCACTTT. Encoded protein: CASQDRILPNSPLHF.

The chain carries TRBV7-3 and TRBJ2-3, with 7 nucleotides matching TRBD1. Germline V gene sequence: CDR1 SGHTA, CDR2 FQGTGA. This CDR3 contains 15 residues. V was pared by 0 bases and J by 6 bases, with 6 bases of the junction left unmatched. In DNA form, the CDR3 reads TGTGCCAGCAGCTTAACAAGGACAGGTCTGGATACGCAGTATTTT. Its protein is CASSLTRTGLDTQYF.

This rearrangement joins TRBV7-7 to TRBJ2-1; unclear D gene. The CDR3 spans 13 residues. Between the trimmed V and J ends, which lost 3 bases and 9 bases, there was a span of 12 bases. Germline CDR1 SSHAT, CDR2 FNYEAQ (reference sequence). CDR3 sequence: CASSFDSQSEQFF. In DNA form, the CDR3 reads TGTGCCAGCAGCTTCGATTCCCAGTCTGAGCAGTTCTTC.

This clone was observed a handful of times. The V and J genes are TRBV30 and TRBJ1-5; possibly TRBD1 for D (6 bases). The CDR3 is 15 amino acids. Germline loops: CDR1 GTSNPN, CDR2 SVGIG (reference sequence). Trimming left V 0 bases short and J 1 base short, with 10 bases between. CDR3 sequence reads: CAWSVGQSSNQPQHF. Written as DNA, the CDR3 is TGTGCCTGGAGTGTAGGACAGTCGAGCAATCAGCCCCAGCATTTT.

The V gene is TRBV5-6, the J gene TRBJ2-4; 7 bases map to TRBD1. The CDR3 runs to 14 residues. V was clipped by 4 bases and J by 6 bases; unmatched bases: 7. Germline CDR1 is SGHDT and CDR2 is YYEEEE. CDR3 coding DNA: TGTGCCAGCAGCGGATGGGACAGACCAAACATTCAGTACTTC. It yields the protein CASSGWDRPNIQYF.

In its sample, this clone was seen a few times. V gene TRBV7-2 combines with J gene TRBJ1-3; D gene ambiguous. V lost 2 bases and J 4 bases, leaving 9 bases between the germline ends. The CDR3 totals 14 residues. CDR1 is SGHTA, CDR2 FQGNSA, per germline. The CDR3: CASSLRSQGNTIYF. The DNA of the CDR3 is TGTGCCAGCAGCTTAAGGTCGCAGGGAAACACCATATATTTT.

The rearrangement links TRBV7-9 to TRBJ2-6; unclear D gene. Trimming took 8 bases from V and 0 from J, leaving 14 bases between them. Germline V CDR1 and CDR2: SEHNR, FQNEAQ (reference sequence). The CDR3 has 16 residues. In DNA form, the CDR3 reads TGTGCCAGCCTCTCATTTCATTACTCTGGGGCCAACGTCCTGACTTTC. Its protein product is CASLSFHYSGANVLTF.

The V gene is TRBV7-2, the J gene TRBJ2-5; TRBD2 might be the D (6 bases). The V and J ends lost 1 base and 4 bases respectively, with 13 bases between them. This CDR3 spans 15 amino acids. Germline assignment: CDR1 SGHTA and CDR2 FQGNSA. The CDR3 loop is CASSLVADGLETQYF. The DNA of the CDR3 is TGTGCCAGCAGCTTAGTAGCGGACGGGTTAGAGACCCAGTACTTC.

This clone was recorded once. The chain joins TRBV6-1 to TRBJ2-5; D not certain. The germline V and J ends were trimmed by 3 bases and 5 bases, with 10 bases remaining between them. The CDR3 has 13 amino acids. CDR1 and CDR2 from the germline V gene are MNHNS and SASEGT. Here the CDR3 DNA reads TGTGCCAGCAGTGAGGCAAACTGGGAGACCCAGTACTTC. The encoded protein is CASSEANWETQYF.

The CDR3, as DNA: TGTGCCAGCAGTGAAATAGGGACGAACACTGAAGCTTTCTTT. It specifies CASSEIGTNTEAFF. The chain is built from TRBV2 and TRBJ1-1; possibly TRBD1 for D (5 bases). Germline CDR1 SNHLY, CDR2 FYNNEI. This CDR3 has 14 residues. V shed 2 bases and J shed 1 base, with 8 bases lying between them.

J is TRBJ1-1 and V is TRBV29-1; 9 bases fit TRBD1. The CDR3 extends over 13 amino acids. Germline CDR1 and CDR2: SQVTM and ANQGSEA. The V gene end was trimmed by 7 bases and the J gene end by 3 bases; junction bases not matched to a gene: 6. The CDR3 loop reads CSADRGTYTEAFF. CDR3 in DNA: TGCAGCGCTGACAGGGGGACGTACACTGAAGCTTTCTTT.

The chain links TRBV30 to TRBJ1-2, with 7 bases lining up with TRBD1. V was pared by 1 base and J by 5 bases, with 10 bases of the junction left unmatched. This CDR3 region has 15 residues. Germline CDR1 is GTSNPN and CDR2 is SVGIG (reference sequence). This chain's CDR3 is CAWSGHPTGEYGYTF. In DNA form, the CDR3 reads TGTGCCTGGAGTGGCCATCCTACAGGGGAGTATGGCTACACCTTC.

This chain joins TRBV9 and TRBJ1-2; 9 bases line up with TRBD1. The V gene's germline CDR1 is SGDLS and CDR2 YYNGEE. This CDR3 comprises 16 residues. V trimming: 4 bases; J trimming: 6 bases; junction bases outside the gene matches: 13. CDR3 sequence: CASSLRTGDRADGYTF. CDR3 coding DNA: TGTGCCAGCAGCCTCCGTACCGGGGACAGGGCTGATGGCTACACCTTC.

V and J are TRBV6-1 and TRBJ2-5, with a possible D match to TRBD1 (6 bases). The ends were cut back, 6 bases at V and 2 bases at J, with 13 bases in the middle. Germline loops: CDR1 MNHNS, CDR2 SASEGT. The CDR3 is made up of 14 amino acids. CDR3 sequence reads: CASRMGAEQETQYF. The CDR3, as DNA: TGTGCCAGCAGGATGGGGGCAGAGCAAGAGACCCAGTACTTC.

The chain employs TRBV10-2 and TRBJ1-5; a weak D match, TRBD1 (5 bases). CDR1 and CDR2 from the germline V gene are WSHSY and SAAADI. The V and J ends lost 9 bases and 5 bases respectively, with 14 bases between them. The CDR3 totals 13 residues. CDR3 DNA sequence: TGCGCCAGTATCGCGCCGGGGGATCAGCCCCAGCATTTT. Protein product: CASIAPGDQPQHF.